The clone carrying this T cell receptor beta chain turned up a few times. The target antigen is unknown. The isolated RNA, all of it, was reverse transcribed, so expressed TCRB transcripts were what got sequenced. This table comes from immunoSEQ multiplex PCR, and its TCRdb copy is limited to in-frame clones, with some not included. The data show under 200,000 clones, about 8.5% seen once. The CDR3 is 15 residues long. Germline loops: CDR1 MNHEY, CDR2 SMNVEV (reference sequence). Trimming removed 4 bases from V and 3 bases from J, with 13 bases in between. The record originates from a study of beta chain features in type 1 diabetes. Study-level results: Patients' naive, central memory and regulatory TCRB repertoires appeared more alike than those of healthy donors. Moderate but significant shortening of TCRB CDR3s was recorded in all four CD4+ subsets from Type 1 diabetes patients. Sequencing of cDNA might inflate the share of cells that strongly express TCR.

The sequenced sample consisted of central memory CD4+ T cells from blood. The receptor's source is a young man in good health. The chain couples TRBV27 to TRBJ1-5; possibly TRBD1 for D (5 bases). The DNA for the CDR3 is TGTGCCAGCAGTTCATACAGGTCGCACAATCAGCCCCAGCATTTT. The encoded protein is CASSSYRSHNQPQHF.